A single sample is the source of the 32 T cell receptor beta chains below, sequenced in a study of T-cell reconstitution after alpha-beta-depleted transplantation in children (TCRdb year 2016). Receptors were amplified or captured by PCR. The sequencer was an Illumina HiSeq 2500. To normalize quantification of the TCRbeta repertoire, the TCR libraries were built with molecular barcoding that relied on unique molecular identifiers. TCRdb reprocessing: public reads trimmed at Q25 with fastp, clones called with MiXCR, in-frame beta chains kept. Identical CDR3 proteins give one entry, which carries the most common genes and DNA. The sample table lists under 450,000 distinct CDR3 sequences, roughly 13% of them with a count of one. Jointly, the top ten make up over 3.5% of the sample. The sequences come from PBMCs, collected from the stem cell graft. All receptors derive from a human donor who donated a stem cell graft to a child with Fanconi anemia.

The chain combines TRBV20-1 with TRBJ2-5, with 14 bases aligning to TRBD2. Trimming cost V 3 bases and J 3 bases; bases outside gene matches: 3. Germline values: CDR1 DFQATT, CDR2 SNEGSKA (reference sequence). The CDR3 covers 15 residues. The CDR3 nucleotides read TGCAGTGCTAGTCAGGGACTAGCGGGGGAAGAGACCCAGTACTTC. Translation: CSASQGLAGEETQYF.

This clonotype was recorded at least ten times. This chain's CDR3 is CASSLAAGMNTEAFF. The CDR3 coding sequence is TGCGCCAGCAGCTTGGCCGCAGGGATGAACACTGAAGCTTTCTTT. The genes are TRBV5-1 and TRBJ1-1, with TRBD1 as a possible D gene (5 bases). Germline CDR1 is SGHRS and CDR2 is YFSETQ. The CDR3 is 15 residues long. Trimming removed 0 bases at V and 0 bases at J, with 9 bases between.

The V call is TRBV5-6, the J call TRBJ1-6; no definite D call. Germline CDR1 SGHDT, CDR2 YYEEEE. V was trimmed by 6 bases and J by 10 bases, leaving 17 bases between them. This CDR3 is built from 14 residues. CDR3 sequence: CASTLVGKGSPLHF. CDR3 in DNA: TGTGCCAGCACCCTGGTAGGGAAAGGATCACCCCTCCACTTT.

This clonotype showed up many times. The genes are TRBV20-1 and TRBJ1-1; TRBD1 might be the D (5 bases). V dropped 5 bases and J dropped 5 bases, with 12 bases sitting between them. Germline CDR1 is DFQATT and CDR2 is SNEGSKA (reference sequence). The CDR3 is 12 residues long. The DNA of the CDR3 is TGCAGTGCTTCCAGGGAGGGAACTGAAGCTTTCTTT. It specifies CSASREGTEAFF.

This clonotype showed up just a few times. V and J are TRBV5-8 and TRBJ2-1; D unresolved. From germline, CDR1 is SGHTS and CDR2 YDEGEE. The V end was cut by 5 bases, the J end by 9 bases, with 15 bases between. CDR3 length: 13 residues. The CDR3 spells CASSLKAGGEQFF. The CDR3 DNA reads TGTGCCAGCAGTCTTAAGGCTGGCGGTGAGCAGTTCTTC.

In this sample, this clonotype turned up many times. This chain connects TRBV6-2 or TRBV6-3 to TRBJ2-3, with 11 nucleotides matching TRBD2. The V and J ends lost 7 bases and 0 bases, in that order; junction bases with no gene match: 6. The CDR3 is 16 amino acids. Germline V gene sequence: CDR1 MNHEY, CDR2 SVGEGT. The CDR3 is CASTLPSGGSTDTQYF. In DNA form, the CDR3 reads TGTGCCAGCACCTTACCTAGCGGGGGGAGCACAGATACGCAGTATTTT.

This clonotype showed up just once. The chain recombines TRBV7-2 with TRBJ2-7; a weak D match, TRBD2 (7 bases). The ends were cut back, 2 bases at V and 3 bases at J, with 20 bases in the middle. From germline, CDR1 is SGHTA and CDR2 FQGNSA. This CDR3 has 17 amino acids. CDR3 sequence reads: CASSLRVPGGAFYEQYF. In nucleotides, the CDR3 is TGTGCCAGCAGCTTAAGGGTTCCGGGGGGCGCTTTCTACGAGCAGTACTTC.

This clonotype has ten or more counts. This sequence joins TRBV4-2 and TRBJ2-3; 7 positions match TRBD2. Trimming at V came to 6 bases and at J to 2 bases, leaving 5 bases not matched to a gene. In germline, CDR1 is LGHNA, CDR2 YNFKEQ. The length of the CDR3 is 14 residues. CDR3 DNA: TGTGCCAGCAGTAGGACTAGTACCACAGATACGCAGTATTTT. This sequence encodes CASSRTSTTDTQYF.

This clonotype was seen a handful of times. The rearrangement links TRBV25-1 to TRBJ1-2; a possible D gene is TRBD1 (5 bases). This CDR3 has 13 amino acids. Germline values: CDR1 MGHDK, CDR2 SYGVNS. The V and J ends lost 6 bases and 8 bases respectively, with 16 bases between them. CDR3 sequence (DNA): TGTGCCAGCAGGCTGGGGGGAGGGGCCGGCTACACCTTC. Its translation is CASRLGGGAGYTF.

The chain links TRBV5-1 to TRBJ2-2; the match to TRBD1 covers 7 bases. With 7 bases clipped from V and 7 bases from J, the junction kept 7 bases outside the gene matches. CDR3 length: 13 residues. Germline assignment: CDR1 SGHRS and CDR2 YFSETQ. Here the CDR3 reads CASALQGYGELFF. CDR3 coding DNA: TGCGCCAGCGCGTTACAGGGGTACGGGGAGCTGTTTTTT. The full variable domain, its missing parts supplied by reference TRBV5-1 and TRBJ2-2, is KAGVTQTPRYLIKTRGQQVTLSCSPISGHRSVSWYQQTPGQGLQFLFEYFSETQRNKGNFPGRFSGRQFSNSRSEMNVSTLELGDSALYLCASALQGYGELFFGEGSRLTVL.

The genes are TRBV7-9 and TRBJ2-5; 8 positions agree with TRBD1. Germline V CDR1 and CDR2: SEHNR, FQNEAQ (reference sequence). V was clipped by 5 bases and J by 5 bases; unmatched bases: 7. The CDR3 extends over 14 amino acids. CDR3 sequence (DNA): TGTGCCAGCAGCCCCGGGACAGGAAGGGAGACCCAGTACTTC. It yields the protein CASSPGTGRETQYF.

This clonotype was counted at least ten times. The rearrangement links TRBV10-3 to TRBJ1-2; TRBD1 matches at 9 bases. Trimming removed 6 bases from V and 3 bases from J; junction bases left unmatched: 5. Germline V gene data show CDR1 as ENHRY and CDR2 as SYGVKD. The CDR3 runs 14 residues. In DNA form, the CDR3 reads TGTGCCATCAGCAGACAGGGGGTCGACTATGGCTACACCTTC. The encoded protein is CAISRQGVDYGYTF.

This clonotype appeared a few times. The V call is TRBV7-6, the J call TRBJ2-1; TRBD2 matches at 8 bases. The germline gives CDR1 SGHVS, CDR2 FNYEAQ. The V and J ends lost 5 bases and 6 bases, in that order; junction bases with no gene match: 9. This CDR3 is built from 15 residues. The chain's CDR3 is CASSQRGGLSNEQFF. CDR3 DNA sequence: TGTGCCAGCAGCCAACGGGGGGGCCTGAGCAATGAGCAGTTCTTC.

The chain links TRBV12-3 or TRBV12-4 to TRBJ2-7; D possibly corresponds to TRBD2 (6 bases). CDR3 length equals 14 residues. The V end was cut by 2 bases, the J end by 3 bases, with 11 bases between. CDR3 in amino acids: CASSLRTDYYEQYF. The DNA of the CDR3 is TGTGCCAGCAGTTTAAGGACGGACTACTACGAGCAGTACTTC.

This clonotype has a handful of counts. The rearrangement links TRBV9 to TRBJ2-1; TRBD1 matches at 11 bases. V was pared by 2 bases and J by 6 bases, with 7 bases of the junction left unmatched. The CDR3 consists of 16 residues. Germline V lookup: CDR1 SGDLS, CDR2 YYNGEE. The CDR3 nucleotides read TGTGCCAGCAGCGTGACTCCGGGACAGGGGGGCAATGAGCAGTTCTTC. Its protein is CASSVTPGQGGNEQFF.

The sample holds many counts of this clonotype. The rearrangement links TRBV5-1 to TRBJ1-6; no definite D call. This CDR3 contains 13 residues. Trimming removed 1 base at V and 10 bases at J, with 9 bases between. Germline-derived CDR1 and CDR2 are SGHRS and YFSETQ. This chain's CDR3 is CASSLQSGSPLHF. The CDR3 DNA follows: TGCGCCAGCAGCTTGCAGTCCGGGTCACCCCTCCACTTT.

This clonotype was counted ten times or more. The chain recombines TRBV5-1 with TRBJ2-1, with D perhaps matching TRBD1 or TRBD2 (6 bases each). This CDR3 spans 16 amino acids. The V end lost 0 bases, the J end lost 9 bases, and 19 bases lay between the germline ends. CDR1 SGHRS and CDR2 YFSETQ come from the germline V gene. The CDR3 region has the DNA TGCGCCAGCAGCTTGGCCGTCGGGGGCGGTAATAGTGAGCAGTTCTTC. Encoded protein: CASSLAVGGGNSEQFF.

This clonotype was observed a few times. V usage is TRBV6-2 or TRBV6-3 and J usage is TRBJ1-5; the D gene is possibly TRBD1 (5 bases). Germline CDR1 reads MNHEY; CDR2 reads SVGEGT. V was cut by 2 bases and J by 2 bases, with 19 bases left in between. CDR3 length: 18 amino acids. CDR3 region: CASSYGGTKSSGNQPQHF. As DNA, the CDR3 is TGTGCCAGCAGTTACGGGGGAACTAAGTCCTCCGGCAATCAGCCCCAGCATTTT.

This clonotype has just a few counts. The rearrangement links TRBV12-3 or TRBV12-4 to TRBJ2-5; 7 bases match TRBD2. The CDR3 is 14 amino acids. J was trimmed by 5 bases and V by 3 bases; bases with no gene match: 6. CDR3 in DNA: TGTGCCAGCAGTTTGAGCGGGGCCAGCGAGACCCAGTACTTC. This gives the protein CASSLSGASETQYF.

This clonotype was picked up many times. At one boundary the junction diverges from the germline segment, which might be a read error. The chain links TRBV10-3 to TRBJ2-3; D might be TRBD2 (6 bases). Germline loops: CDR1 ENHRY, CDR2 SYGVKD. The CDR3 has 11 amino acids. In nucleotides, the CDR3 is TGTGCCACCAGTACTAGCACTACGCAGTATTTT. Residues: CATSTSTTQYF.

This clonotype was seen a handful of times. V gene TRBV7-8 combines with J gene TRBJ2-1, with D perhaps TRBD1 or TRBD2 (5 bases each). The CDR3 consists of 16 residues. CDR1 and CDR2 from the germline V gene are SGHVS and FQNEAQ. With 5 bases removed from V and 5 bases from J, the gap between germline ends came to 19 bases. CDR3 bases: TGTGCCAGCAGCATAAGATCCGGGACGACCCACAATGAGCAGTTCTTC. As protein: CASSIRSGTTHNEQFF.

The chain links TRBV4-2 to TRBJ1-5, with D unresolved. The length of the CDR3 is 14 residues. V dropped 0 bases and J dropped 0 bases, with 3 bases sitting between them. Germline CDR1 and CDR2: LGHNA and YNFKEQ. This chain's CDR3 is CASSQEISNQPQHF. The CDR3, as DNA: TGTGCCAGCAGCCAAGAGATTAGCAATCAGCCCCAGCATTTT.

This sequence joins TRBV7-9 and TRBJ1-2; D not certain. Trimming shortened V by 5 bases and J by 1 base, and 11 bases separated the two germline ends. In germline, CDR1 is SEHNR, CDR2 FQNEAQ (reference sequence). This CDR3 has 14 amino acids. The CDR3 sequence: CASSPSAVNYGYTF. In DNA, the CDR3 is TGTGCCAGCAGCCCTTCGGCGGTTAACTATGGCTACACCTTC.

The chain carries TRBV5-1 and TRBJ1-1; D not resolved. Trimming shortened V by 4 bases and J by 6 bases, and 22 bases separated the two germline ends. Germline V lookup: CDR1 SGHRS, CDR2 YFSETQ. CDR3 size: 16 residues. CDR3 in DNA: TGCGCCAGCAGCACCCGGCCGAGGCAAAACTCCCCTGAAGCTTTCTTT. It specifies CASSTRPRQNSPEAFF. Combining the CDR3 with reference TRBV5-1 and TRBJ1-1 gives the whole variable domain KAGVTQTPRYLIKTRGQQVTLSCSPISGHRSVSWYQQTPGQGLQFLFEYFSETQRNKGNFPGRFSGRQFSNSRSEMNVSTLELGDSALYLCASSTRPRQNSPEAFFGQGTRLTVV.

The V call is TRBV6-5, the J call TRBJ2-3, with TRBD2 matching over 11 bases. J gave up 3 bases and V 0 bases, and 2 bases lay outside the gene matches. CDR3 length: 16 amino acids. In germline, CDR1 is MNHEY, CDR2 SVGAGI. The CDR3: CASSYSLAGGTDTQYF. The CDR3 DNA sequence: TGTGCCAGCAGTTACTCCCTAGCGGGGGGAACAGATACGCAGTATTTT.

This clonotype appeared a few times. V gene TRBV20-1 combines with J gene TRBJ1-2, with D possibly matching TRBD1 (5 bases). Trimming took 5 bases from V and 5 from J, leaving 18 bases between them. CDR1 is DFQATT, CDR2 SNEGSKA, per germline (reference sequence). This CDR3 has 14 amino acids. The CDR3 region has the DNA TGCAGTGCTCACCGCTCTGGGGGGGAATATGGCTACACCTTC. Encoded protein: CSAHRSGGEYGYTF.

This clonotype was seen only a few times. This chain joins TRBV4-3 and TRBJ1-1; TRBD1 is a possible D gene (6 bases). Germline lookup yields CDR1 LGHNA and CDR2 YSLEER. V dropped 2 bases and J dropped 1 base, with 11 bases sitting between them. CDR3 length: 15 amino acids. This CDR3 is CASSQWTVKNTEAFF. The CDR3 nucleotides are TGCGCCAGCAGCCAATGGACAGTCAAGAACACTGAAGCTTTCTTT.

This clonotype was seen repeatedly, ten times or more. The V gene is TRBV4-3, the J gene TRBJ1-5, with D unclear. Germline assignment: CDR1 LGHNA and CDR2 YSLEER. This CDR3 spans 13 amino acids. Between the trimmed V and J ends, which lost 2 bases and 5 bases, there was a span of 7 bases. CDR3 nucleotides: TGCGCCAGCAGCCAATCTAAGTATCAGCCCCAGCATTTT. Translated: CASSQSKYQPQHF.

The V gene is TRBV12-3 or TRBV12-4, the J gene TRBJ2-5; a possible D gene is TRBD2 (5 bases). CDR3 size: 15 residues. Trimming stripped 6 bases from V and 7 bases from J, with 21 bases between. CDR3 bases: TGTGCCAGCAGCCTTAAGGGTGGCCCTGAGGGGACCCAGTACTTC. Protein sequence: CASSLKGGPEGTQYF.

The rearrangement joins TRBV2 to TRBJ1-6; D unresolved. CDR1 SNHLY and CDR2 FYNNEI come from the germline V gene. V was pared by 6 bases and J by 9 bases, with 12 bases between. The CDR3 loop spans 13 amino acids. CDR3 amino acids: CASSSAGTSPLHF. In DNA, the CDR3 is TGTGCCAGCAGCTCCGCGGGTACTTCACCCCTCCACTTT.

This clonotype was recorded a few times. The chain is built from TRBV5-1 and TRBJ1-4; D might be TRBD1 (5 bases). V was pared by 4 bases and J by 0 bases, with 10 bases between. The V gene's germline CDR1 is SGHRS and CDR2 YFSETQ. This CDR3 spans 15 amino acids. CDR3 nucleotides: TGCGCCAGCAGCGAGGACACCACAACTAATGAAAAACTGTTTTTT. Amino acid sequence: CASSEDTTTNEKLFF.

The chain has TRBV29-1 and TRBJ2-7; TRBD1 matches at 8 bases. The CDR3 totals 14 residues. With V trimmed by 7 bases and J by 3 bases, 11 bases remained unmatched. Germline values: CDR1 SQVTM, CDR2 ANQGSEA. This CDR3 is CSATGDGTGYEQYF. The DNA of the CDR3 is TGCAGCGCTACCGGAGACGGGACAGGCTACGAGCAGTACTTC.